The rows below give T cell receptor beta chains drawn from one sample of a study of blood T cell repertoires in COVID-19. Sequencing was performed with immunoSEQ multiplex PCR; in TCRdb, only in-frame clones are kept and a portion is missing. Among tens of thousands of clones listed, around 82% were seen once. The sample taken for sequencing was peripheral blood. The receptors originated from a man between 60 and 75 years old with COVID-19, enrolled during active disease. Each CDR3 is given with its conserved first and last residue. Each record gives: J gene, D gene, clone size, V gene, CDR3 DNA, CDR3 protein. The D gene is left open where the match is weak. The size field is filled for only some rows; it gives once, few, many or a size class.

>TRBJ1-5|NA|NA|TRBV2
TGTGCCGGCTCGCGGGGCCAGGGCGGTCAGCCCCAGCATTTT
CAGSRGQGGQPQHF
>TRBJ2-1|TRBD1|NA|TRBV2
TGTGCCAGTACAGGGGCATGGGCTAATGAGCAGTTCTTC
CASTGAWANEQFF
>TRBJ1-1|NA|once|TRBV5-1
TGCGCCAGCAGCTTGGACAGGGCCGCGGAAGCTTTCTTT
CASSLDRAAEAFF
>TRBJ1-6|TRBD1|NA|TRBV13
TGTGCCAGCAGCCTCCGGGACAGGGACTCACCCCTCCACTTT
CASSLRDRDSPLHF
>TRBJ1-5|TRBD1|NA|TRBV7-2
TGTGCCAGCAGCTTAGAGGGACAGGGTAACAATCAGCCCCAGCATTTT
CASSLEGQGNNQPQHF
>TRBJ1-1|TRBD1|NA|TRBV5-1
TGCGCCAGCAGCTTTGGAGACAGGGTCACTGAAGCTTTCTTT
CASSFGDRVTEAFF
>TRBJ2-3|TRBD1|NA|TRBV11-2
TGTGCCAGCAGTTATGCCCCCGGGACAGGGAGAGATACGCAGTATTTT
CASSYAPGTGRDTQYF
>TRBJ2-7|NA|many|TRBV29-1
TGCAGCGGGATCGGGGGAGAGCGCGAGCAGTACTTC
CSGIGGEREQYF
>TRBJ2-1|TRBD2|NA|TRBV19
TGTGCCAGTATCGGGGGGGTACAGGGAGGGAATGAGCAGTTCTTC
CASIGGVQGGNEQFF
>TRBJ2-3|NA|NA|TRBV5-5
TGTGCCAGCAGCTTCTACGATACGCAGTATTTT
CASSFYDTQYF
>TRBJ2-7|TRBD2|NA|TRBV15
TGTGCCACCAGCAGCAGCACTTCGACTAGCTACTACGAGCAGTACTTC
CATSSSTSTSYYEQYF
>TRBJ1-5|TRBD1|few|TRBV5-1
TGCGCCAGCAGCCCAGGGACAGGGGCCCTCAATCAGCCCCAGCATTTT
CASSPGTGALNQPQHF
>TRBJ2-1|NA|few|TRBV7-9
TGTGCCAGCAGCTTTACAGGGAGGGACAATGAGCAGTTCTTC
CASSFTGRDNEQFF
>TRBJ2-3|NA|NA|TRBV3-1/TRBV3-2
TGTGCCAGCAGCCAAGGACATGGGAGTGCGCAGTATTTT
CASSQGHGSAQYF
>TRBJ2-1|NA|NA|TRBV11-3
TGTGCCAGCGACGAGGGCAATGAGCAGTTCTTC
CASDEGNEQFF
>TRBJ1-1|NA|NA|TRBV28
TGTGCCAGCACCTGGACGGGGGGGAACACTGAAGCTTTCTTT
CASTWTGGNTEAFF
>TRBJ2-5|TRBD2|NA|TRBV5-1
TGCGCCAGCAGCTCTATACCAGCGGGGGATGGGGAGACCCAGTACTTC
CASSSIPAGDGETQYF
>TRBJ2-3|NA|NA|TRBV13
TGTGCCAGCAGCCCTGGCGGGGAGTATGTCAGCACAGATACGCAGTATTTT
CASSPGGEYVSTDTQYF
>TRBJ1-5|NA|NA|TRBV11-2
TGTGCCAGCAGCACACCGACCGCGACTAATCAGCCCCAGCATTTT
CASSTPTATNQPQHF
>TRBJ2-7|TRBD2|NA|TRBV2
TGTGCCAGCAAACGAGGCGGGGGGCCGACCTACGAGCAGTACTTC
CASKRGGGPTYEQYF
>TRBJ1-1|TRBD1|NA|TRBV30
TGTGCCTGGAGTACAGGGACAGGGAGGAGTACTGAAGCTTTCTTT
CAWSTGTGRSTEAFF
>TRBJ1-1|NA|NA|TRBV11-2
TGTGCCAGCAGCTTAGACGGGGTTCGAACTGAAGCTTTCTTT
CASSLDGVRTEAFF
>TRBJ2-1|TRBD2|NA|TRBV11-3
TGTGCCACTACAGCTAGCGGGAGCGGAGATGAGCAGTTCTTC
CATTASGSGDEQFF
>TRBJ2-2|NA|NA|TRBV24-1
TGTGCCACAAGCGTGATCACCGGGGAGCTGTTTTTT
CATSVITGELFF
>TRBJ1-2|NA|few|TRBV19
TGTGCCAGTAGTACACTTTACTATGGCTACACCTTC
CASSTLYYGYTF
>TRBJ1-1|NA|NA|TRBV15
TGTGCCACCAGCAGAGATCTAGGGGGTGTCCCGAACACTGAAGCTTTCTTT
CATSRDLGGVPNTEAFF
>TRBJ2-1|TRBD2|many|TRBV11-2
TGTGCCAGCAGCTCGATAGCGGGACGCTACAATGAGCAGTTCTTC
CASSSIAGRYNEQFF
>TRBJ2-2|NA|few|TRBV19
TGTGCCAGTAGTATAGATCAGGGAAGTTCCGGGGAGCTGTTTTTT
CASSIDQGSSGELFF
>TRBJ1-3|NA|few|TRBV19
TGTGCCAGTAGTGATCAGGGTAACACCATATATTTT
CASSDQGNTIYF
>TRBJ1-6|NA|NA|TRBV2
TGTGCCAGCAGTGACCCTTCCTATAATTCACCCCTCCACTTT
CASSDPSYNSPLHF
>TRBJ1-6|NA|NA|TRBV30
TGTGCCTGGAGTGGGCAAATTCTGCCCCTCCACTTT
CAWSGQILPLHF
>TRBJ2-1|TRBD1|NA|TRBV6-5
TGTGCCAGCAGGGGGACAGGGAACTACAATGAGCAGTTCTTC
CASRGTGNYNEQFF
>TRBJ1-1|TRBD1|NA|TRBV28
TGTGCCAGCACCACCCTCTCCGGGACAGGGTTTTCGGGCACTGAAGCTTTCTTT
CASTTLSGTGFSGTEAFF
>TRBJ2-7|NA|NA|TRBV21-1
TGTGCCAGCATCTTCCGCTCCTACGAGCAGTACTTC
CASIFRSYEQYF
>TRBJ2-6|NA|once|TRBV2
TGTGCCAGCAGTGACAGATCTGGGGCCAACGTCCTGACTTTC
CASSDRSGANVLTF
>TRBJ2-7|TRBD1|many|TRBV9
TGTGCCAGCAGCCCCCGGGACAGGGGGCGCATTGACGAGCAGTACTTC
CASSPRDRGRIDEQYF
>TRBJ2-3|TRBD1|hyperexpanded|TRBV24-1
TGTGCCACCAGTGATCCCGGGACAGGGATTTACACAGATACGCAGTATTTT
CATSDPGTGIYTDTQYF
>TRBJ1-2|NA|NA|TRBV30
TGTGCCTGGAACCGGGACTTAACATTTGTCTATGGCTACACCTTC
CAWNRDLTFVYGYTF
>TRBJ1-4|NA|once|TRBV6-5
TGTGCCAGCAGTCCCGGGGTCGGACGAAAACTGTTTTTT
CASSPGVGRKLFF